The source of this T cell receptor beta chain is a study of Tregs in tolerant kidney transplant recipients. This table comes from immunoSEQ multiplex PCR, and its TCRdb copy is limited to in-frame clones, with some not included. This table holds about 61,000 clones, 80% to 90% found once. Germline V gene sequence: CDR1 SGHVS, CDR2 FQNEAQ. CDR3 size: 15 residues. The J segment lost 0 bases and the V segment lost 5 bases, leaving 3 bases of the junction unmatched. The input for sequencing was Tregs from blood, taken before the transplant. The chain recombines TRBV7-8 with TRBJ2-3; TRBD2 matches at 9 bases. This clonotype was sampled from a human donor who received a combined kidney and bone marrow transplant. The CDR3 bases are TGTGCCAGCAGCCCTAGCGGGGTGAGCACAGATACGCAGTATTTT. Its protein product is CASSPSGVSTDTQYF.